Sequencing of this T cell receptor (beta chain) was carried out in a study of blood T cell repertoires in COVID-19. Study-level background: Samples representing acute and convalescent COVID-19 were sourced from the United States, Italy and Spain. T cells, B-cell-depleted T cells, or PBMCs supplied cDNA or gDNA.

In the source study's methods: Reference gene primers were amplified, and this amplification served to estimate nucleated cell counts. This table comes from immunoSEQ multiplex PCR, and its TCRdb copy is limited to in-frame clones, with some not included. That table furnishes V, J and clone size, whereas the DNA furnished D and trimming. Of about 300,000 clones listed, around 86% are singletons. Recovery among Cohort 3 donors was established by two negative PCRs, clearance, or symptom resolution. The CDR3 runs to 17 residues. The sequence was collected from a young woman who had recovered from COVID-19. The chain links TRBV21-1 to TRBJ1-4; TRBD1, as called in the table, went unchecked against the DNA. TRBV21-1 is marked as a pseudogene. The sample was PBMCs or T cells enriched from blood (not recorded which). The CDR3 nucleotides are TGTGCCAGCAGCAAACCAACCGCGAGAGGGGGCAGTGAAAAACTGTTTTTT. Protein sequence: CASSKPTARGGSEKLFF.